This T cell receptor (beta chain) is from a study of tumor and adjacent non-tumor tissue in lung cancer. Background on the study: There were around eleven adenocarcinoma, a couple of squamous cell carcinoma and 1 small cell lung cancer cases. Millions of productive TCRbeta reads were obtained per sample on average.

The library came from three nested PCR rounds adapted from ARM-PCR protocols. TCRdb fed the multiplex PCR reads into MiXCR, producing one record per CDR3 protein. The data show under 100,000 distinct CDR3 sequences, with roughly 75% seen just once and about 12% held by the top ten. No cell sorting was done before RNA was extracted from the tissue. The CDR3 has 16 residues. The ends were cut back, 3 bases at V and 18 bases at J, with 27 bases in the middle. The V gene's germline CDR1 is MNHEY and CDR2 SVGAGI. Study-level findings and limits: Tumor TCR diversity, when higher, was linked to shorter survival. Top 100 clones took a larger repertoire share in normal lung.

A word on this clonotype: Its antigen is currently unknown.

The V gene is TRBV6-5, the J gene TRBJ2-6; D assignment may be TRBD1 or TRBD2 (5 bases each). Sequenced input: lung tumor tissue. This TCR derives from a woman in her 70s with non-small cell lung cancer. The CDR3 loop is CASSYSMDSGANAPTF. Written as DNA, the CDR3 is TGTGCCAGCAGTTATTCGATGGACTCTGGGGCCAACGCCCCGACTTTC.